One and the same sample provided the 23 T cell receptor beta chains below, sequenced in a study of post-analysis software for immune sequencing data. General observations from the study: TRBV5-6, TRBV5-1 and TRBV20-1 belonged to a set of roughly five TRBV segments that were more frequent in patients than controls.

Which antigens these TCRs recognize remains unknown. cDNA libraries for TCR beta contained unique molecular identifiers. TCRdb itself ran the PCR reads through MiXCR, one entry per CDR3 protein. The sample holds roughly 180,000 distinct CDR3 sequences, around 28% seen once. The sequenced sample was blood. The receptors derive from a girl aged 5 to 17 with multiple sclerosis.

At least ten counts were recorded for this clonotype. The gene calls are TRBV7-2 and TRBJ2-5, with 7 bases identical to TRBD2. The germline gives CDR1 SGHTA, CDR2 FQGNSA. The CDR3 loop spans 14 amino acids. V shed 3 bases and J 9 bases; nucleotides not matched to a gene: 10. The CDR3 DNA sequence: TGTGCCAGCAGCTTGGGGGAGGGCGGCGGGTCCCAGTACTTC. It yields the protein CASSLGEGGGSQYF. Using reference TRBV7-2 and TRBJ2-5 for the parts outside the CDR3, the full variable domain is GAGVSQSPSNKVTEKGKDVELRCDPISGHTALYWYRQSLGQGLEFLIYFQGNSAPDKSGLPSDRFSAERTGGSVSTLTIQRTQQEDSAVYLCASSLGEGGGSQYFGPGTRLLVL.

With regard to this clonotype: At one end, the junction sequence differs from germline, possibly due to a read error. The rearrangement joins TRBV29-1 to TRBJ1-1; D call uncertain. The CDR3 runs to 14 residues. Germline assignment: CDR1 SQVTM and CDR2 ANQGSEA. CDR3 protein: CNVEETSMNTEAFF. In DNA form, the CDR3 reads TGCAACGTTGAAGAAACGAGCATGAACACTGAAGCTTTCTTT.

In this sample, this clonotype turned up many times. The J gene is TRBJ2-3, the V gene TRBV4-1; no firm D call. This CDR3 is built from 16 residues. Trimming stripped 4 bases from V and 2 bases from J, with 16 bases between. Germline V CDR1 and CDR2: MGHRA, YSYEKL. CDR3 region: CASSRPASGYTDTQYF. The CDR3, as DNA: TGCGCCAGCAGCCGCCCAGCGTCTGGGTACACAGATACGCAGTATTTT.

As DNA, the CDR3 is TGCGCCAGCAGCATAGGGGACAGGGCAACTTATGGCTACACCTTC. Encoded protein: CASSIGDRATYGYTF. The chain employs TRBV5-1 and TRBJ1-2; TRBD1 matches at 9 bases. J gave up 5 bases and V 4 bases, and 9 bases lay outside the gene matches. This CDR3 spans 15 amino acids. Germline V gene data show CDR1 as SGHRS and CDR2 as YFSETQ. Full variable domain (missing parts from reference TRBV5-1 and TRBJ1-2): KAGVTQTPRYLIKTRGQQVTLSCSPISGHRSVSWYQQTPGQGLQFLFEYFSETQRNKGNFPGRFSGRQFSNSRSEMNVSTLELGDSALYLCASSIGDRATYGYTFGSGTRLTVV.

In its sample, this clonotype was seen a few times. V gene TRBV7-9 combines with J gene TRBJ1-5; 11 bases match TRBD1. The CDR3 extends over 16 amino acids. Germline CDR1 SEHNR, CDR2 FQNEAQ (reference sequence). J lost 0 bases, V lost 4 bases, and 2 bases had no gene match. Here the CDR3 reads CASSWGQGDSNQPQHF. The CDR3 coding sequence is TGTGCCAGCAGCTGGGGACAGGGGGATAGCAATCAGCCCCAGCATTTT.

As concerns this clonotype: A single base separates this from a much larger clone, so it may be a read error. CDR3 nucleotide sequence: TGCAGTGCTAGAGATGTAGGGAGGGACATAGAGACCCAGTTCTTC. This codes for CSARDVGRDIETQFF. The V and J genes are TRBV20-1 and TRBJ2-1, with D possibly TRBD2 on 7 matching bases. The CDR3 is made up of 15 amino acids. V gave up 0 bases and J gave up 13 bases, with 22 bases separating them. Germline V lookup: CDR1 DFQATT, CDR2 SNEGSKA (reference sequence).

V is TRBV11-3 and J is TRBJ2-3, with D perhaps matching TRBD1 (5 bases). CDR1 and CDR2 (germline): SGHNT, YENEEA. V lost 3 bases and J 2 bases, leaving 12 bases between the germline ends. The CDR3 is made up of 15 amino acids. CDR3 in DNA: TGTGCCAGCAGCTTTTCAGGGAATCCCACAGATACGCAGTATTTT. Amino acids: CASSFSGNPTDTQYF.

On this clonotype itself: Given a much more abundant clone one base away, this may be a read error. In DNA, the CDR3 is TGTGCTAGTGGTATCGGGACAGACGCCGACGAGCAGTACTTC. Encoded protein: CASGIGTDADEQYF. The chain links TRBV12-5 to TRBJ2-7, with 7 positions matching TRBD1. The CDR3 is 14 amino acids. Germline CDR1 is LGHNT and CDR2 is FRNRAP. The J segment lost 5 bases and the V segment lost 5 bases, leaving 9 bases of the junction unmatched.

This clonotype was picked up many times. The rearrangement joins TRBV5-1 to TRBJ2-5; D might be TRBD1 (7 bases). This CDR3 is 13 amino acids long. Germline V lookup: CDR1 SGHRS, CDR2 YFSETQ. V was clipped by 4 bases and J by 5 bases, with 12 bases between them. CDR3 loop: CASSVAGQETQYF. In nucleotides, the CDR3 is TGCGCCAGCAGCGTTGCGGGACAGGAGACCCAGTACTTC.

In its sample, this clonotype was seen a few times. The gene calls are TRBV6-1 and TRBJ2-1, with D perhaps TRBD2 (6 bases). The DNA end lines up better with TRBJ2-7; the J call may be wrong. The length of the CDR3 is 17 residues. From germline, CDR1 is MNHNS and CDR2 SASEGT. CDR3 region: CASRPPRQTSSYNEQYF. The CDR3, as DNA: TGTGCCAGCAGACCCCCACGCCAAACTAGCTCCTACAATGAGCAGTACTTC.

This clonotype showed up many times. The chain recombines TRBV20-1 with TRBJ1-1; D remains ambiguous. Per the germline V gene, CDR1 is DFQATT and CDR2 is SNEGSKA (reference sequence). V was trimmed by 3 bases and J by 2 bases, leaving 10 bases between them. There are 13 residues in the CDR3. The chain's CDR3 is CSARTTPNTEAFF. The CDR3 nucleotides read TGCAGTGCTAGGACGACACCCAACACTGAAGCTTTCTTT.

The table lists this clonotype with many counts. The chain is built from TRBV3-1 and TRBJ2-1; no clear D. Germline V gives CDR1 LGHDT, CDR2 YNNKEL (reference sequence). The CDR3 has 14 amino acids. The V end was cut by 0 bases, the J end by 2 bases, with 5 bases between. In DNA, the CDR3 is TGTGCCAGCAGCCAAGAGGGCACCTACAATGAGCAGTTCTTC. Translated, it gives CASSQEGTYNEQFF.

With respect to this clonotype: This may be a read error: a much more frequent sequence differs by one nucleotide. V gene TRBV12-3 or TRBV12-4 combines with J gene TRBJ2-4; D ambiguous. The CDR3 runs 12 residues. This CDR3 reads CANSSYCRVTYF. The CDR3 nucleotides read TGTGCCAACAGTTCGTACTGTCGAGTAACGTACTTC.

The rearrangement links TRBV7-3 to TRBJ2-3; 11 positions match TRBD2. V shed 3 bases, J shed 5 bases, and the junction held 4 bases outside the gene matches. The CDR3 extends over 15 amino acids. CDR1 SGHTA and CDR2 FQGTGA come from the germline V gene. The CDR3 DNA is TGTGCCAGCAGCTTCGGACTAGCGGGCGGAGATACGCAGTATTTT. Its translation is CASSFGLAGGDTQYF. Full variable domain (remainder filled in from reference TRBV7-3 and TRBJ2-3): GAGVSQTPSNKVTEKGKYVELRCDPISGHTALYWYRQSLGQGPEFLIYFQGTGAADDSGLPNDRFFAVRPEGSVSTLKIQRTERGDSAVYLCASSFGLAGGDTQYFGPGTRLTVL.

V is TRBV20-1 and J is TRBJ2-5; the D is unclear. This CDR3 is built from 15 residues. CDR1 DFQATT and CDR2 SNEGSKA come from the germline V gene (reference sequence). Trimming took 0 bases from V and 0 from J, leaving 11 bases between them. CDR3 region: CSARDRPRNQETQYF. The CDR3 DNA reads as TGCAGTGCTAGAGATCGTCCAAGAAACCAAGAGACCCAGTACTTC.

The V call is TRBV20-1, the J call TRBJ1-1; 7 nucleotides line up with TRBD1. The CDR3 is 15 residues long. V lost 6 bases, J lost 0 bases, and 10 bases stayed unmatched. CDR1 and CDR2 from the germline V gene are DFQATT and SNEGSKA (reference sequence). Here the CDR3 reads CSAIEGALMNTEAFF. CDR3 nucleotide sequence: TGCAGTGCCATAGAGGGGGCTTTAATGAACACTGAAGCTTTCTTT.

This clonotype was observed a handful of times. The V call is TRBV15, the J call TRBJ2-5; D uncertain. The CDR3 contains 11 residues. V dropped 8 bases and J dropped 5 bases, with 9 bases sitting between them. Germline CDR1 and CDR2: LNHNV and YYDKDF (reference sequence). The CDR3 coding sequence is TGTGCCACCCGCGTTGCGGAGACCCAGTACTTC. Translation gives CATRVAETQYF.

This clonotype was seen repeatedly, ten times or more. The rearrangement joins TRBV7-2 to TRBJ2-1; 7 bases match TRBD1. Unmatched junction bases numbered 8, after V lost 3 bases and J lost 6 bases. Per germline, CDR1 SGHTA and CDR2 FQGNSA. There are 15 residues in the CDR3. CDR3 nucleotide sequence: TGTGCCAGCAGCTTCCGAGGACAGGTCTTCAATGAGCAGTTCTTC. This translates into CASSFRGQVFNEQFF. The complete variable domain, with remaining parts taken from reference TRBV7-2 and TRBJ2-1, reads GAGVSQSPSNKVTEKGKDVELRCDPISGHTALYWYRQSLGQGLEFLIYFQGNSAPDKSGLPSDRFSAERTGGSVSTLTIQRTQQEDSAVYLCASSFRGQVFNEQFFGPGTRLTVL.

This clonotype was seen a handful of times. This sequence joins TRBV10-3 and TRBJ1-3, with unresolved D. Trimming pared 4 bases from V and 0 bases from J, leaving 7 bases between. The CDR3 totals 14 residues. Per the germline V gene, CDR1 is ENHRY and CDR2 is SYGVKD. This chain's CDR3 is CAISVGSSGNTIYF. The CDR3 bases are TGTGCCATCAGTGTGGGGAGCTCTGGAAACACCATATATTTT.

This clonotype was found a few times. This sequence joins TRBV19 and TRBJ2-5; 7 bases are a match to TRBD2. CDR3 length equals 15 residues. V lost 3 bases, J lost 5 bases, and 9 bases stayed unmatched. CDR1 is LNHDA and CDR2 is SQIVND in the germline V gene (reference sequence). The CDR3 spells CASSIDGRPGETQYF. DNA for the CDR3: TGTGCCAGTAGTATCGACGGGAGGCCGGGGGAGACCCAGTACTTC.

This clonotype was counted between two and nine times. This rearrangement joins TRBV9 to TRBJ1-2; possibly TRBD1 for D (5 bases). Germline V gene data show CDR1 as SGDLS and CDR2 as YYNGEE. Trimming cost V 4 bases and J 1 base, with 11 bases left between them. The CDR3 spans 14 residues. The CDR3 loop reads CASSPGDGNYGYTF. The DNA for the CDR3 is TGTGCCAGCAGCCCCGGGGACGGTAACTATGGCTACACCTTC.

CDR3 sequence: CATSDLQGAGGAFF. CDR3 in DNA: TGTGCCACCAGTGATTTGCAGGGAGCCGGGGGAGCTTTCTTT. V and J are TRBV24-1 and TRBJ1-1; TRBD1 is a possible D gene (5 bases). This CDR3 contains 14 residues. CDR1 and CDR2 from the germline V gene are KGHDR and SFDVKD. Trimming took off 0 bases at V and 10 bases at J, with 14 bases between the two ends.

CDR3 sequence: CASFISPSYGYTF. CDR3 in DNA: TGTGCCAGCTTTATAAGTCCTAGCTATGGCTACACCTTC. This chain connects TRBV12-3 or TRBV12-4 to TRBJ1-2; no definite D call. Trimming cost V 8 bases and J 4 bases, with 14 bases left between them. The CDR3 is 13 amino acids.